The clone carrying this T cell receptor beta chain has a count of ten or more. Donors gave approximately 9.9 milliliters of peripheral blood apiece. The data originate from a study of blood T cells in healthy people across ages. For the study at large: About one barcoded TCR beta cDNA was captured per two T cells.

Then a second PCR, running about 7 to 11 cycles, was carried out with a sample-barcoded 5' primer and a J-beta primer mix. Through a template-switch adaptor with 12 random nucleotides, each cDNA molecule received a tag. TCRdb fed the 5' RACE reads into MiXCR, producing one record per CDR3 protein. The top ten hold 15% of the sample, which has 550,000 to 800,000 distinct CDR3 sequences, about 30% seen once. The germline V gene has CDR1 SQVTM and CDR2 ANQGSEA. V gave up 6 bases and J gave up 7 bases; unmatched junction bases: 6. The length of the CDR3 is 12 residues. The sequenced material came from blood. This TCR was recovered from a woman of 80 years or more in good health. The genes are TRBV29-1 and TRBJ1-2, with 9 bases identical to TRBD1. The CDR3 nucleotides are TGCAGCGTGGGACAGGGTCTCGTTGGCTACACCTTC. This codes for CSVGQGLVGYTF.